This T cell receptor beta chain was found in a study of T cell responses to AZD1222 COVID-19 vaccine. Concerning this clone: Antigen: not known.

Study findings and constraints: Sampling that yielded the repertoires occurred only after the peak T cell response. Two AZD1222 doses significantly raised spike-specific TCR breadth and depth over controls.

Germline V gene lookup returns CDR1 MNHEY and CDR2 SMNVEV (reference sequence). The CDR3 runs 13 residues. V was cut by 0 bases and J by 4 bases, with 6 bases left in between. Second-dose recipients at about 4 or about 12 weeks were treated as one pooled group. This table comes from immunoSEQ multiplex PCR, and its TCRdb copy is limited to in-frame clones, with some not included. The sample contains tens of thousands of clones, 90% of which appear only once. The sample was peripheral blood, taken 28 days after the second AZD1222 dose. The rearrangement joins TRBV27 to TRBJ1-1; D call uncertain. The receptor comes from an adult who received the AZD1222 COVID-19 vaccine. CDR3 in DNA: TGTGCCAGCAGTTTATCCCGGCGCACTGAAGCTTTCTTT. Translation: CASSLSRRTEAFF.